A single sample gave rise to the 31 T cell receptor beta chains below, sequenced in a study of blood T cell repertoires in COVID-19. Data came from immunoSEQ multiplex PCR; TCRdb stores just in-frame clones and leaves some out. The repertoire holds about 170,000 clones, with 80% to 90% as singletons. Specimen: peripheral blood. Source of these receptors: a woman in her 70s who had recovered from COVID-19.

The chain combines TRBV9 with TRBJ2-1; tentatively, D is TRBD2 (5 bases). Trimming took off 0 bases at V and 5 bases at J, with 15 bases between the two ends. The CDR3 is 16 residues long. CDR1 and CDR2 from the germline V gene are SGDLS and YYNGEE. The CDR3, as DNA: TGTGCCAGCAGCGTAGAGGTGTTCCCGGAGGACAATGAGCAGTTCTTC. Its translation: CASSVEVFPEDNEQFF.

The chain carries TRBV28 and TRBJ2-7; the match to TRBD1 covers 11 bases. The CDR3 is made up of 15 amino acids. With 4 bases clipped from V and 3 bases from J, the junction kept 5 bases outside the gene matches. Germline V gene lookup returns CDR1 MDHEN and CDR2 SYDVKM. CDR3 residues: CASSSHGTGGYEQYF. DNA for the CDR3: TGTGCCAGCAGTTCTCACGGGACAGGGGGCTACGAGCAGTACTTC.

Worth noting for this clone: A junction boundary mismatches the germline segment, possibly from a read error. CDR3 sequence (DNA): TGTGCCAGCAGTGAAGCAGGCCCCCCAGGGGACTTC. Its protein product is CASSEAGPPGDF. V is TRBV6-1 and J is TRBJ2-4, with D possibly being TRBD1 (6 bases). The CDR3 is 12 amino acids. The germline CDR1 and CDR2 sequences are MNHNS and SASEGT.

The chain links TRBV15 to TRBJ1-1, with a tentative D call TRBD1 (5 bases). V lost 0 bases, J lost 1 base, and 12 bases lay in between. Per the germline V gene, CDR1 is LNHNV and CDR2 is YYDKDF (reference sequence). The CDR3 totals 16 residues. CDR3 sequence reads: CATSRESGAGNTEAFF. For the CDR3, the DNA is TGTGCCACCAGCAGAGAGTCTGGGGCAGGGAACACTGAAGCTTTCTTT.

This chain connects TRBV7-3 to TRBJ2-1; 8 bases map to TRBD2. This CDR3 is built from 16 residues. Germline CDR1 SGHTA, CDR2 FQGTGA. Trimming cost V 5 bases and J 4 bases; bases outside gene matches: 10. The CDR3 region is CASSRSRTSRYNEQFF. CDR3 nucleotides: TGTGCCAGCAGCCGCAGCCGGACTAGCCGATACAATGAGCAGTTCTTC. Full variable domain (outside the CDR3, taken from reference TRBV7-3 and TRBJ2-1): GAGVSQTPSNKVTEKGKYVELRCDPISGHTALYWYRQSLGQGPEFLIYFQGTGAADDSGLPNDRFFAVRPEGSVSTLKIQRTERGDSAVYLCASSRSRTSRYNEQFFGPGTRLTVL.

V usage is TRBV4-2 and J usage is TRBJ1-3, with TRBD1 as a possible D gene (6 bases). V was clipped by 2 bases and J by 0 bases, with 11 bases between them. Germline values: CDR1 LGHNA, CDR2 YNFKEQ. The CDR3 contains 16 residues. The CDR3 here is CASSQPRTDSGNTIYF. CDR3 in DNA: TGTGCCAGCAGCCAACCCCGGACAGACTCTGGAAACACCATATATTTT.

The rearrangement joins TRBV5-1 to TRBJ2-7; D might be TRBD2 (5 bases). Deletions cut 3 bases from V and 6 bases from J, with 7 bases between. The CDR3 is 11 residues long. CDR1 SGHRS and CDR2 YFSETQ come from the germline V gene. CDR3 sequence: CASSWESEQYF. The DNA for the CDR3 is TGCGCCAGCAGCTGGGAGTCCGAGCAGTACTTC.

The V gene is TRBV19, the J gene TRBJ1-1; unclear D gene. CDR1 and CDR2 (germline): LNHDA, SQIVND (reference sequence). This CDR3 region has 13 residues. V lost 3 bases and J 4 bases, leaving 9 bases between the germline ends. The CDR3 nucleotides are TGTGCCAGTAGTATTTTCGTTAGCACTGAAGCTTTCTTT. Translated: CASSIFVSTEAFF.

V gene TRBV7-3 combines with J gene TRBJ2-3; 8 bases map to TRBD2. The V segment lost 5 bases and the J segment 1 base; nucleotides outside the gene matches: 5. This CDR3 is 15 amino acids long. CDR1 and CDR2 from the germline V gene are SGHTA and FQGTGA. The DNA for the CDR3 is TGTGCCAGCAGCGGAGGAGCGGGGGGCACAGATACGCAGTATTTT. This sequence encodes CASSGGAGGTDTQYF.

The chain has TRBV7-2 and TRBJ1-5; TRBD1 is a possible D gene (5 bases). The CDR3 is 15 residues long. Germline values: CDR1 SGHTA, CDR2 FQGNSA. V lost 5 bases and J 6 bases, leaving 17 bases between the germline ends. This chain's CDR3 is CASSPRGGEGQPQHF. CDR3 DNA sequence: TGTGCCAGCAGCCCCCGGGGGGGTGAGGGTCAGCCCCAGCATTTT. Together with reference TRBV7-2 and TRBJ1-5, the CDR3 gives the full variable domain: GAGVSQSPSNKVTEKGKDVELRCDPISGHTALYWYRQSLGQGLEFLIYFQGNSAPDKSGLPSDRFSAERTGGSVSTLTIQRTQQEDSAVYLCASSPRGGEGQPQHFGDGTRLSIL.

V gene TRBV4-1 combines with J gene TRBJ2-2; 9 nucleotides align to TRBD1. V trimming: 0 bases; J trimming: 1 base; junction bases outside the gene matches: 6. The CDR3 is made up of 18 amino acids. The germline CDR1 and CDR2 sequences are MGHRA and YSYEKL. CDR3 coding DNA: TGCGCCAGCAGCCAAGATCGTAGGGGACAGGGGAACACCGGGGAGCTGTTTTTT. It translates to CASSQDRRGQGNTGELFF.

The chain has TRBV12-3 or TRBV12-4 and TRBJ1-2; D remains unclear. The V gene lost 1 base and the J gene lost 7 bases, with 4 bases spanning the gap. The CDR3 consists of 11 residues. DNA for the CDR3: TGTGCCAGCAGTTTAGGGGCTGGCTACACCTTC. This encodes CASSLGAGYTF.

The count of this clone is one. The chain has TRBV24-1 and TRBJ2-2, with 10 bases fitting TRBD2. CDR1 KGHDR and CDR2 SFDVKD come from the germline V gene. This CDR3 comprises 16 residues. The V and J ends lost 4 bases and 3 bases, in that order; junction bases with no gene match: 4. CDR3 DNA sequence: TGTGCCACCAGTGACCTAGCGGGAGCTTACACCGGGGAGCTGTTTTTT. It yields the protein CATSDLAGAYTGELFF.

V is TRBV6-1 and J is TRBJ1-1, with 10 nucleotides matching TRBD1. V was pared by 5 bases and J by 7 bases, with 4 bases of the junction left unmatched. The germline V gene has CDR1 MNHNS and CDR2 SASEGT. The CDR3 is 13 amino acids. The CDR3: CASSTTGGGEAFF. The DNA for the CDR3 is TGTGCCAGCAGTACGACAGGGGGCGGTGAAGCTTTCTTT.

The chain recombines TRBV19 with TRBJ1-5; 7 bases line up with TRBD1. V was pared by 6 bases and J by 6 bases, with 8 bases of the junction left unmatched. The CDR3 length is 14 residues. The germline gives CDR1 LNHDA, CDR2 SQIVND (reference sequence). CDR3: CASSRDSLGQPQHF. In DNA, the CDR3 is TGTGCCAGTAGCCGGGACAGCTTAGGTCAGCCCCAGCATTTT.

The V call is TRBV25-1, the J call TRBJ2-5; 7 bases are a match to TRBD1. The germline CDR1 and CDR2 sequences are MGHDK and SYGVNS. CDR3 length equals 13 residues. Trimming took 7 bases from V and 5 from J; bases not matched to a gene: 7. The CDR3 DNA is TGTGCCAGCAACACAGGGGTGAGGGAGACCCAGTACTTC. It is translated as CASNTGVRETQYF.

This sequence joins TRBV19 and TRBJ1-4, with TRBD1 as a possible D gene (6 bases). Germline V gene data show CDR1 as LNHDA and CDR2 as SQIVND (reference sequence). This CDR3 has 20 residues. V was trimmed by 6 bases and J by 5 bases, leaving 31 bases between them. This chain's CDR3 is CASSPYGGSLMRGRNEKLFF. In DNA, the CDR3 is TGTGCCAGTAGCCCGTACGGCGGGTCGCTGATGCGGGGGCGGAATGAAAAACTGTTTTTT.

This sequence joins TRBV7-2 and TRBJ1-2; D may be TRBD1 (6 bases). The CDR3 extends over 13 amino acids. Germline CDR1 is SGHTA and CDR2 is FQGNSA. The V end lost 5 bases, the J end lost 8 bases, and 15 bases lay between the germline ends. In DNA, the CDR3 is TGTGCCAGCAGCCCAGGGGTTCCGGGCGGCTACACCTTC. Its translation is CASSPGVPGGYTF.

This clone was counted once. This chain's CDR3 is CASQPGTGDSYEQYF. The CDR3 DNA reads as TGCGCCAGCCAGCCCGGGACAGGGGACTCCTACGAGCAGTACTTC. The chain is built from TRBV5-1 and TRBJ2-7; 10 bases are a match to TRBD1. V was pared by 7 bases and J by 0 bases, with 7 bases of the junction left unmatched. The CDR3 is 15 amino acids. Germline lookup yields CDR1 SGHRS and CDR2 YFSETQ.

Here the CDR3 DNA reads TGTGCCAGTAGTCCAGGGATAATATCCTATGGCTACACCTTC. Its translation: CASSPGIISYGYTF. J is TRBJ1-2 and V is TRBV19; perhaps TRBD1 as D (5 bases). The CDR3 runs to 14 residues. V shed 5 bases and J shed 4 bases, with 14 bases lying between them. CDR1 and CDR2 from the germline V gene are LNHDA and SQIVND (reference sequence).

The gene calls are TRBV4-1 and TRBJ2-2; TRBD2 aligns across 8 bases. This CDR3 is built from 16 residues. J lost 8 bases, V lost 4 bases, and 12 bases had no gene match. In germline, CDR1 is MGHRA, CDR2 YSYEKL. The DNA of the CDR3 is TGCGCCAGCAGCCCCCCCTGGCGGGGGGTCGGGGGGGAGCTGTTTTTT. Translated, it gives CASSPPWRGVGGELFF.

This clone was observed a single time. The chain links TRBV11-2 to TRBJ1-4; a possible D gene is TRBD1 (5 bases). The CDR3 runs to 14 residues. The V gene lost 6 bases and the J gene lost 5 bases, with 13 bases spanning the gap. Germline assignment: CDR1 SGHAT and CDR2 FQNNGV. The CDR3 DNA reads TGTGCCAGCAGTCAGACAGCTCACAATGAAAAACTGTTTTTT. Translating it yields CASSQTAHNEKLFF.

The sample holds one count of this clone. CDR3 in DNA: TGTGCCAGCAGCTCCAGCGGGGACGCCTACAATGAGCAGTTCTTC. This sequence encodes CASSSSGDAYNEQFF. The V gene is TRBV5-5, the J gene TRBJ2-1; 7 bases match TRBD2. CDR1 and CDR2 (germline): SGHKS, YYEKEE (reference sequence). The CDR3 has 15 residues. The J segment lost 2 bases and the V segment lost 3 bases, leaving 5 bases of the junction unmatched.

V and J are TRBV30 and TRBJ1-1; the match to TRBD1 covers 10 bases. Germline CDR1 reads GTSNPN; CDR2 reads SVGIG (reference sequence). This CDR3 has 14 residues. V lost 2 bases, J lost 3 bases, and 3 bases stayed unmatched. CDR3 DNA: TGTGCCTGGAGTTTCGGACAGGGGGACACTGAAGCTTTCTTT. It specifies CAWSFGQGDTEAFF.

This chain links TRBV4-1 with TRBJ1-1, with TRBD1 matching over 8 bases. The CDR3 covers 17 residues. V lost 7 bases and J lost 1; bases outside the gene matches: 14. The germline gives CDR1 MGHRA, CDR2 YSYEKL. The CDR3 here is CASTPNPQGAGNTEAFF. In DNA, the CDR3 is TGCGCCAGCACCCCAAACCCTCAGGGGGCAGGGAACACTGAAGCTTTCTTT.

This clone has only one observation. The V and J genes are TRBV12-3 or TRBV12-4 and TRBJ2-2, with 9 bases identical to TRBD1. The V and J ends lost 11 bases and 4 bases, in that order; junction bases with no gene match: 5. CDR3 size: 13 residues. CDR3 sequence (DNA): TGTGCCCTGGGACAGGGTGGCACCGGGGAGCTGTTTTTT. Its protein product is CALGQGGTGELFF.

Only one count was recorded for this clone. The chain recombines TRBV27 with TRBJ1-6, with D perhaps matching TRBD1 (6 bases). Germline CDR1 and CDR2: MNHEY and SMNVEV (reference sequence). Trimming took 4 bases from V and 8 from J, leaving 12 bases between them. There are 14 residues in the CDR3. For the CDR3, the DNA is TGTGCCAGCAGTTGGGGGGGCTCGGATTCACCCCTCCACTTT. It translates to CASSWGGSDSPLHF.

This chain joins TRBV3-1 (or the pseudogene TRBV3-2) and TRBJ2-1; no reliable D call. This CDR3 comprises 15 residues. V was clipped by 1 base and J by 10 bases, with 17 bases between them. Germline CDR1 LGHDT, CDR2 YNNKEL (reference sequence). DNA for the CDR3: TGTGCCAGCAGCCAAGGCGGCAGCTTGGCTGGGGAGCAGTTCTTC. Protein sequence: CASSQGGSLAGEQFF.

The chain combines TRBV4-3 with TRBJ2-1; the match to TRBD2 covers 10 bases. J lost 8 bases, V lost 3 bases, and 7 bases had no gene match. The CDR3 has 15 residues. CDR1 is LGHNA, CDR2 YSLEER, per germline. This CDR3 reads CASSHHPSGSDEQFF. CDR3 nucleotides: TGCGCCAGCAGCCACCATCCTAGCGGGAGTGATGAGCAGTTCTTC.

The chain employs TRBV5-1 and TRBJ1-1; D is possibly TRBD1 (6 bases). The CDR3 consists of 14 residues. V lost 4 bases and J 1 base, leaving 11 bases between the germline ends. Germline loops: CDR1 SGHRS, CDR2 YFSETQ. In nucleotides, the CDR3 is TGCGCCAGCAGCCCCCAGGGGAAGAACACTGAAGCTTTCTTT. It is translated as CASSPQGKNTEAFF.

The chain couples TRBV27 to TRBJ2-1, with 9 bases aligning to TRBD2. Germline V lookup: CDR1 MNHEY, CDR2 SMNVEV (reference sequence). This CDR3 contains 16 residues. The ends lost 5 bases at V and 9 bases at J; junction bases unmatched: 14. CDR3 sequence reads: CASSVAGGGRWGEQFF. The DNA of the CDR3 is TGTGCCAGCAGTGTGGCGGGAGGGGGGAGGTGGGGTGAGCAGTTCTTC.